Below are 29 T cell receptor beta chains sequenced from a single sample in a study of CD8+ T cells in alopecia areata (dated 2018 in TCRdb). The library was generated by the immunoSEQ multiplex PCR assay. To provide template for TCR sequencing, every sample had RNA extracted and reverse transcribed into cDNA. Drawn from immuneACCESS, this table holds only the in-frame rearrangements with V and J called that TCRdb kept. Clones are partly lost; checked studies trace under half to an unresolved V gene and leave the rest unexplained. Here the sample lists about 300,000 clones, none seen once only. The biggest ten clones account for 0.9% to 1.5% of the sample. Cells from pooled mouse cutaneous lymph nodes were stained for CD4, CD8alpha, NKG2D, NKG2ACE and other markers and then sorted on a BD Influx. Sequenced sample: CD4+ T cells sorted from a lymph node. Receptor source: a C3H/HeJ mouse with alopecia areata. This strain is of MHC haplotype H2-k.

This clone appeared a few times. Gene and germline names: mouse. The read terminates 4 residues before the CDR3 end, so the remaining end is supplied by the germline J gene. This chain connects TRBV19 to TRBJ2-7; 7 bases line up with TRBD2. CDR3 length equals 13 residues. From germline, CDR1 is FNHDT and CDR2 SITEND (reference sequence). Incomplete CDR3 DNA: TGTGCCAGCAGTAAAGCTGGGGGATAT. Translation: CASSKAGGY. The whole CDR3 sequence reads CASSKAGGYEQYF.

This clone was seen more than once but under ten times. The genes and germline here are from mouse. CDR3 protein: CASSDARLGAETLYF. The DNA read from the CDR3 is TGTGCCAGCAGTGATGCGAGACTGGGTGCAGAA. This rearrangement joins TRBV13-3 to TRBJ2-3; possibly TRBD2 for D (6 bases). The read gets to within 4 residues of the CDR3 end, and the germline J gene fills in the rest. CDR1 is NNHDY, CDR2 SYVADS, per germline. The CDR3 runs to 15 residues. Trimming left V 0 bases short and J 1 base short, with 9 bases between.

This clone was seen only a few times. The listed genes are named as in mouse. The DNA ends 3 residues before the CDR3 does, and the rest of the CDR3 is filled in from the germline J gene. The V gene is TRBV19, the J gene TRBJ1-6; 9 nucleotides match TRBD1. TRBJ1-6 is known as an ORF, though its function is uncertain. The CDR3 length is 16 residues. The ends lost 2 bases at V and 2 bases at J; junction bases unmatched: 2. From germline, CDR1 is FNHDT and CDR2 SITEND (reference sequence). CDR3 bases read: TGTGCCAGCAGTATTACAGGGGGCGCCTATAATTCGCCC. It yields the protein CASSITGGAYNSP. The full-length CDR3 reads as CASSITGGAYNSPLYF.

As regards this clone: Gene names follow the mouse nomenclature. The CDR3 extends 4 residues past the end of the read, so its final part is completed from the germline J gene. The V and J genes are TRBV31 and TRBJ2-5; 7 bases map to TRBD1. The germline V gene has CDR1 GKSSPN and CDR2 SITVG. The CDR3 extends over 14 amino acids. The covered CDR3 bases are TGTGCCTGGAGTCTCAGGGGGAGGGGAGAC. Residues: CAWSLRGRGD. The full-length CDR3 reads as CAWSLRGRGDTQYF.

With regard to this clone: Each gene name is a mouse one. The sequenced fragment ends 4 residues before the CDR3 boundary, so the rest is inferred from the germline J gene. This chain joins TRBV13-1 and TRBJ2-7, with 8 nucleotides matching TRBD1. Germline CDR1 NSHNY, CDR2 SYGAGN. This CDR3 comprises 14 residues. CDR3: CASSEPDRGYEQYF. The sequenced CDR3 bases are TGTGCCAGCAGTGAGCCCGACAGGGGTTAT.

This clone appeared a few times. Gene names are the mouse ones. The read falls 4 residues short of the CDR3 end, and the missing part is taken from the germline J gene. The chain carries TRBV13-2 and TRBJ2-5, with 8 bases identical to TRBD1. This CDR3 comprises 15 residues. Per germline, CDR1 NNHNN and CDR2 SYGAGS (reference sequence). CDR3 DNA, as far as it was read: TGTGCCAGCGGTGATGCTCCCCAGGGGGCTGAC. Protein: CASGDAPQGAD. The full CDR3 is CASGDAPQGADTQYF.

A note on this clone: Gene names are the mouse ones. The CDR3 goes on 4 residues after the read ends, and that part is filled in from the germline J gene. The chain couples TRBV5 to TRBJ2-4; 7 bases match TRBD2. V was pared by 0 bases and J by 0 bases, with 6 bases of the junction left unmatched. The CDR3 spans 17 residues. Germline V gives CDR1 LGHNA, CDR2 YNLKQL (reference sequence). CDR3: CASSQDAGGTSQNTLYF. Partial CDR3 DNA: TGTGCCAGCAGCCAAGATGCTGGGGGTACTAGTCAAAAC.

As to this clone: Germline and genes here are mouse. CDR3: CASSPRGLGTYEQYF. The CDR3 bases that were read are TGTGCCAGCAGCCCAAGGGGACTGGGGACTTAT. This chain uses TRBV19 with TRBJ2-7; TRBD2 matches at 10 bases. The DNA ends 4 residues before the CDR3 does, and the rest of the CDR3 is filled in from the germline J gene. Germline values: CDR1 FNHDT, CDR2 SITEND (reference sequence). This CDR3 has 15 residues. The full variable domain, its missing parts supplied by reference TRBV19 and TRBJ2-7, is GGIITQTPKFLIGQEGQKLTLKCQQNFNHDTMYWYRQDSGKGLRLIYYSITENDLQKGDLSEGYDASREKKSSFSLTVTSAQKNEMAVFLCASSPRGLGTYEQYFGPGTRLTVL.

This clone has at least ten counts. The gene names here belong to mouse. Coverage ceases 4 residues before the CDR3 finishes, and the germline J gene fills in the end. Other DNA variants within this sample encode the same CDR3. The chain joins TRBV13-1 to TRBJ1-2; 7 bases align to TRBD1. CDR3 length: 14 amino acids. V gave up 3 bases and J gave up 0 bases; unmatched junction bases: 2. Per the germline V gene, CDR1 is NSHNY and CDR2 is SYGAGN. This chain's CDR3 is CASSGDSANSDYTF. The covered CDR3 bases are TGTGCCAGCAGTGGGGACAGCGCAAACTCC.

Turning to this clone: Each gene name is a mouse one. The CDR3 end is not reached by the read, which stops 4 residues before it; the germline J gene fills it in. The same CDR3 also results from other DNA sequences found in this sample. The chain employs TRBV12-1 and TRBJ1-2, with 9 bases matching TRBD1. J was trimmed by 2 bases and V by 0 bases; bases with no gene match: 0. The CDR3 is 14 residues long. In germline, CDR1 is SGHSN, CDR2 HYEKVE. Incomplete CDR3 DNA: TGTGCCAGCTCTCTCGGACAGGGGAACTCC. The encoded protein is CASSLGQGNS. The full-length CDR3 reads as CASSLGQGNSDYTF.

Concerning this clone itself: The gene symbols are mouse symbols. CDR3 in amino acids: CTCSASQNNSPLYF. The CDR3 bases that were read are TGCACCTGCAGTGCATCACAGAACAATTCGCCC. V usage is TRBV1 and J usage is TRBJ1-6; D gene uncertain. The sequence runs out 3 residues before the end of the CDR3; the remainder is reconstructed from the germline J gene. TRBJ1-6 has ORF status, its function being uncertain. The CDR3 length is 14 residues. From germline, CDR1 is NSQYPW and CDR2 LRSPGD (reference sequence). The V gene lost 2 bases and the J gene lost 7 bases, with 9 bases spanning the gap.

As regards this clone: The gene names given are mouse names. The CDR3 end lies 3 residues beyond the end of the read and is filled in from the germline J gene. The V call is TRBV17, the J call TRBJ1-3; no clear D. V was trimmed by 6 bases and J by 7 bases, leaving 4 bases between them. Germline V gives CDR1 MNHDT, CDR2 YYDKIL. CDR3 size: 10 residues. CDR3: CASSPNTLYF. The CDR3 bases that were read are TGTGCTAGCAGCCCTAATACG.

This clone turned up a few times. The gene names here belong to mouse. CDR3 bases read: TGTGCCAGCAGTGATCGACGGGACAAATTATAT. Its translation: CASSDRRDKLY. The full CDR3 protein reads CASSDRRDKLYEQYF. This chain links TRBV13-3 with TRBJ2-7; the D gene is possibly TRBD1 (6 bases). The read terminates 4 residues before the CDR3 end, so the remaining end is supplied by the germline J gene. The CDR3 runs to 15 residues. Germline V gene lookup returns CDR1 NNHDY and CDR2 SYVADS.

This clone was detected only a few times. Gene names are the mouse ones. Sequencing ends 4 residues short of the CDR3 end; the germline J gene provides the rest. Other nucleotide sequences from this sample produce the same CDR3. The rearrangement uses TRBV19 and TRBJ2-1, with TRBD1 identical over 9 bases. Trimming cost V 1 base and J 1 base; bases outside gene matches: 3. The CDR3 runs 16 residues. CDR1 and CDR2 from the germline V gene are FNHDT and SITEND (reference sequence). The CDR3 loop reads CASSIPGTGNYAEQFF. CDR3 bases read: TGTGCCAGCAGTATACCCGGGACAGGGAACTATGCT. Together with reference TRBV19 and TRBJ2-1, the CDR3 gives the full variable domain: GGIITQTPKFLIGQEGQKLTLKCQQNFNHDTMYWYRQDSGKGLRLIYYSITENDLQKGDLSEGYDASREKKSSFSLTVTSAQKNEMAVFLCASSIPGTGNYAEQFFGPGTRLTVL.

Only a few counts were recorded for this clone. The genes are named according to mouse. The DNA ends 4 residues before the CDR3 does, and the rest of the CDR3 is filled in from the germline J gene. The J gene is TRBJ2-5, the V gene TRBV13-2; 7 nucleotides agree with TRBD2. The ends lost 0 bases at V and 3 bases at J; junction bases unmatched: 4. CDR1 and CDR2 from the germline V gene are NNHNN and SYGAGS (reference sequence). The CDR3 runs to 15 residues. Partial CDR3 DNA: TGTGCCAGCGGTGATGGCCCTGGGGGACAAGAC. Translated, it gives CASGDGPGGQD. From start to end, the CDR3 is CASGDGPGGQDTQYF.

Points on this clone: All gene names here are mouse names. The read ends 4 residues shy of where the CDR3 ends; the end is completed using the germline J gene. V and J are TRBV13-1 and TRBJ2-2; TRBD1 aligns across 8 bases. The V segment lost 3 bases and the J segment 3 bases; nucleotides outside the gene matches: 4. This CDR3 is built from 15 residues. The germline gives CDR1 NSHNY, CDR2 SYGAGN. The chain's CDR3 is CASSAGGADTGQLYF. The CDR3 bases that were read are TGTGCCAGCAGTGCAGGGGGCGCGGACACCGGG.

This clone was seen a handful of times. Mouse gene names apply. Partial CDR3 DNA: TGTGCCAGCAGTATAACCCCGACAGGGACCTAT. Protein: CASSITPTGTY. In full, the CDR3 is CASSITPTGTYEQYF. This chain joins TRBV19 and TRBJ2-7; TRBD1 aligns across 7 bases. The CDR3 goes on 4 residues after the read ends, and that part is filled in from the germline J gene. J gave up 2 bases and V 1 base, and 6 bases lay outside the gene matches. Germline CDR1 and CDR2: FNHDT and SITEND (reference sequence). The CDR3 is 15 amino acids.

A remark on this clone: Gene names refer to mouse genes. The sequenced fragment ends 4 residues before the CDR3 boundary, so the rest is inferred from the germline J gene. V usage is TRBV13-3 and J usage is TRBJ2-1; 12 nucleotides match TRBD2. The V gene end was trimmed by 7 bases and the J gene end by 6 bases; junction bases not matched to a gene: 2. Germline values: CDR1 NNHDY, CDR2 SYVADS. The CDR3 sequence is 13 residues long. This CDR3 reads CASSTGGAAEQFF. The sequenced part of the CDR3 DNA is TGTGCCAGCTCGACTGGGGGGGCTGCT.

Only a few counts were recorded for this clone. Germline and genes here are mouse. The CDR3 is cut off 4 residues early in the read; its end comes from the germline J gene. This sequence joins TRBV5 and TRBJ2-1, with 8 bases lining up with TRBD1. V gave up 4 bases and J gave up 0 bases; unmatched junction bases: 8. This CDR3 is built from 17 residues. Looked up from germline, CDR1 is LGHNA and CDR2 is YNLKQL (reference sequence). CDR3 in amino acids: CASSLPGQGTNYAEQFF. CDR3 DNA (partial): TGTGCCAGCAGCCTTCCCGGACAGGGTACTAACTATGCT.

This clone has just a few counts. Gene and germline names: mouse. The sequence runs out 4 residues before the end of the CDR3; the remainder is reconstructed from the germline J gene. The chain carries TRBV1 and TRBJ1-1; maybe TRBD1 (6 bases). There are 15 residues in the CDR3. V was trimmed by 1 base and J by 4 bases, leaving 13 bases between them. Germline V gene lookup returns CDR1 NSQYPW and CDR2 LRSPGD (reference sequence). The CDR3 loop reads CTCSAVGGPGTEVFF. The DNA read from the CDR3 is TGCACCTGCAGTGCAGTGGGGGGGCCGGGCACA.

About this clone: Gene names are mouse gene names. The CDR3 goes on 4 residues after the read ends, and that part is filled in from the germline J gene. The chain carries TRBV5 and TRBJ2-2, with TRBD2 identical over 8 bases. The germline CDR1 and CDR2 sequences are LGHNA and YNLKQL (reference sequence). The junction had 4 bases not matched to a gene; V was cut back by 2 bases and J by 2 bases. The CDR3 totals 16 residues. CDR3: CASSQTGGRNTGQLYF. The sequenced part of the CDR3 DNA is TGTGCCAGCAGCCAAACTGGGGGAAGGAACACCGGG.

This clone was observed a handful of times. The genes are named according to mouse. The CDR3 extends 4 residues past the end of the read, so its final part is completed from the germline J gene. The V and J genes are TRBV19 and TRBJ2-5; 7 positions agree with TRBD1. Germline V gives CDR1 FNHDT, CDR2 SITEND (reference sequence). CDR3 size: 13 residues. CDR3 residues: CASSWDRKDTQYF. The DNA read from the CDR3 is TGTGCCAGCAGTTGGGACAGAAAAGAC.

Points on this clone: Gene names and germline match the mouse. The read ends 4 residues shy of where the CDR3 ends; the end is completed using the germline J gene. V and J are TRBV31 and TRBJ2-4; 8 positions match TRBD2. Germline V gene sequence: CDR1 GKSSPN, CDR2 SITVG. The CDR3 covers 14 residues. V dropped 3 bases and J dropped 0; count of bases not matched to a gene: 2. The CDR3 bases that were read are TGTGCCTGGAGCGACTGGGGTAGTCAAAAC. Its translation: CAWSDWGSQN. The full CDR3 is CAWSDWGSQNTLYF.

This clone has just a few counts. Germline and genes: mouse. The CDR3 sequence: CAWSLVGGNTGQLYF. The sequenced part of the CDR3 DNA is TGTGCCTGGAGTCTAGTGGGGGGGAACACCGGG. The chain combines TRBV31 with TRBJ2-2; 8 bases agree with TRBD2. The read stops 4 residues short of the end of the CDR3; the missing end is completed from the germline J gene. Trimming removed 0 bases from V and 2 bases from J; junction bases left unmatched: 2. Germline loops: CDR1 GKSSPN, CDR2 SITVG. The CDR3 is 15 residues long.

A note on this clone: Gene labels here are mouse ones. Read sequence stops 4 residues before the CDR3 end, and the germline J gene provides the missing end. The genes are TRBV13-3 and TRBJ2-3; D might be TRBD1 (5 bases). From germline, CDR1 is NNHDY and CDR2 SYVADS. V shed 4 bases and J shed 0 bases, with 12 bases lying between them. The CDR3 spans 15 residues. CDR3: CASSRRTSSAETLYF. The CDR3 DNA, read in part, is TGTGCCAGCAGTCGCCGGACATCTAGTGCAGAA.

This clone was recorded a few times. The gene names given are mouse names. Sequencing ends 4 residues short of the CDR3 end; the germline J gene provides the rest. The chain is built from TRBV13-1 and TRBJ1-2; TRBD1 agrees at 9 bases. Germline CDR1 reads NSHNY; CDR2 reads SYGAGN. The CDR3 spans 15 residues. V shed 0 bases and J 2 bases; nucleotides not matched to a gene: 2. The CDR3 reads CASSDATGGNSDYTF. CDR3 DNA (partial): TGTGCCAGCAGTGATGCGACAGGGGGTAACTCC.

This clone was observed a handful of times. The genes and germline here are from mouse. The read halts 4 residues ahead of the CDR3 end, with the missing end drawn from the germline J gene. This sequence joins TRBV19 and TRBJ2-5; tentatively, D is TRBD1 (6 bases). Trimming stripped 3 bases from V and 0 bases from J, with 11 bases between. Per the germline V gene, CDR1 is FNHDT and CDR2 is SITEND (reference sequence). The CDR3 totals 15 residues. The DNA read from the CDR3 is TGTGCCAGCAGTAGACAGGCGGATAACCAAGAC. This translates into CASSRQADNQD. The full CDR3 is CASSRQADNQDTQYF.

On this clone: The listed genes are named as in mouse. The read terminates 4 residues ahead of where the CDR3 ends, so the germline J gene completes it. The gene calls are TRBV13-1 and TRBJ2-3; 7 positions match TRBD2. The J segment lost 0 bases and the V segment lost 2 bases, leaving 3 bases of the junction unmatched. Germline CDR1 and CDR2: NSHNY and SYGAGN. The CDR3 is made up of 15 amino acids. The CDR3 spells CASSEGGRSAETLYF. The DNA read from the CDR3 is TGTGCCAGCAGTGAGGGGGGGAGGAGTGCAGAA.

About this clone: Mouse gene names and germline throughout. The read gets to within 4 residues of the CDR3 end, and the germline J gene fills in the rest. This chain links TRBV13-1 with TRBJ1-2; 7 nucleotides agree with TRBD1. The CDR3 extends over 14 amino acids. Germline V gene data show CDR1 as NSHNY and CDR2 as SYGAGN. V lost 5 bases, J lost 0 bases, and 4 bases stayed unmatched. The CDR3 DNA, read in part, is TGTGCCAGCAGGCAGGGGGGTGCAAACTCC. This sequence encodes CASRQGGANS. The full CDR3 protein reads CASRQGGANSDYTF.